Sequencing of this T cell receptor beta chain was carried out in a study of CD8 T cells in ankylosing spondylitis. This clonotype came up many times. TCRdb itself ran the 5' RACE reads through MiXCR, one entry per CDR3 protein. The repertoire includes about 190,000 distinct CDR3 sequences, 10% to 15% of them detected once, and 11% sits in the top ten. This clonotype was sampled from a female donor with ankylosing spondylitis or in good health (not recorded which). Input material: blood, either unsorted or a sorted T cell fraction (not recorded which).

The CDR3 is CASSPQGPAFF. CDR3 coding DNA: TGTGCCAGCAGTCCTCAGGGCCCAGCTTTCTTT. The J gene is TRBJ1-1, the V gene TRBV12-3 or TRBV12-4, with D possibly matching TRBD1 (5 bases). V dropped 5 bases and J dropped 10 bases, with 11 bases sitting between them. The CDR3 runs 11 residues.